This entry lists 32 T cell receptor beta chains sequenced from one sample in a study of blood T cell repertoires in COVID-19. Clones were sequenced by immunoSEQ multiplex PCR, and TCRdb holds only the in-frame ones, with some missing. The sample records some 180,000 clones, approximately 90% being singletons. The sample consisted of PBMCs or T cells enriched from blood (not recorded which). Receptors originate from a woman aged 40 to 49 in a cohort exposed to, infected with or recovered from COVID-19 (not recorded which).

The CDR3 protein is CASSRGIQPQHF. The DNA of the CDR3 is TGCGCCAGCAGTAGGGGGATTCAGCCCCAGCATTTT. The chain carries TRBV10-2 and TRBJ1-5; a possible D gene is TRBD1 (6 bases). Germline assignment: CDR1 WSHSY and CDR2 SAAADI. The CDR3 length is 12 residues. The V and J ends lost 5 bases and 6 bases respectively, with 8 bases between them.

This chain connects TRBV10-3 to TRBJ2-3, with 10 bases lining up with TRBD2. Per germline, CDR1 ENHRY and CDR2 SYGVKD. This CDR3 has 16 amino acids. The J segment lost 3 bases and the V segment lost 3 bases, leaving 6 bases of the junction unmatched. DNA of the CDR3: TGTGCCATCAGTGATCTTATAGCGGGAGGTACAGATACGCAGTATTTT. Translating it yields CAISDLIAGGTDTQYF.

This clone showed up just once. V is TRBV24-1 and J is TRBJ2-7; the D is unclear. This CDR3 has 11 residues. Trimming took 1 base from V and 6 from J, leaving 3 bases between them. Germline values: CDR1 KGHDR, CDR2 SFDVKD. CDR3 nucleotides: TGTGCCACCAGTGATTTTAGCGAGCAGTACTTC. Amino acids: CATSDFSEQYF.

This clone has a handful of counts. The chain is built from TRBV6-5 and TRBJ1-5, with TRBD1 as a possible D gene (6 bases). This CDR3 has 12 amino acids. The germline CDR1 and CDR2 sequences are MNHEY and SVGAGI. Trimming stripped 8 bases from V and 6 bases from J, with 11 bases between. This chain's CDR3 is CASGTGLQPQHF. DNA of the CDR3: TGTGCCAGCGGAACAGGGCTTCAGCCCCAGCATTTT.

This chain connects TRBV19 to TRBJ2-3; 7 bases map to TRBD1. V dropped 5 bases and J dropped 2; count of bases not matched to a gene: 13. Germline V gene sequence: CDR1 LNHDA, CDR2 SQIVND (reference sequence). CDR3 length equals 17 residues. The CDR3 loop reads CASSEWDSLLSTDTQYF. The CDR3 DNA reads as TGTGCCAGTAGTGAATGGGACAGCTTGCTTTCCACAGATACGCAGTATTTT.

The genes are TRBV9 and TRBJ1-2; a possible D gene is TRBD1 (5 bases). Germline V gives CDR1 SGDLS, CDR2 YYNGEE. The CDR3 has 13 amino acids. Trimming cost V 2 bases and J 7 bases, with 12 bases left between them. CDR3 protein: CASSVGPLTGYTF. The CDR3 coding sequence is TGTGCCAGCAGCGTGGGGCCATTAACTGGCTACACCTTC.

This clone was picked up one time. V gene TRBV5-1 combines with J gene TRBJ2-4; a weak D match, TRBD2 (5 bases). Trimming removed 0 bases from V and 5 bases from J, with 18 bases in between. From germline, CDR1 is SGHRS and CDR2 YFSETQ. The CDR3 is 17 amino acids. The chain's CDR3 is CASSLAGYRAEENIQYF. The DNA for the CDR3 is TGCGCCAGCAGCTTGGCGGGGTATAGGGCTGAGGAAAACATTCAGTACTTC.

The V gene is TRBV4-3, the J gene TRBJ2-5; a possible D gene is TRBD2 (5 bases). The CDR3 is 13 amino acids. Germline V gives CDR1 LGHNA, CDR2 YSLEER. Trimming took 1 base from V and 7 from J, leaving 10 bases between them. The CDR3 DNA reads TGCGCCAGCAGCCAAGGGGGTGGAGGGACCCAGTACTTC. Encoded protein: CASSQGGGGTQYF.

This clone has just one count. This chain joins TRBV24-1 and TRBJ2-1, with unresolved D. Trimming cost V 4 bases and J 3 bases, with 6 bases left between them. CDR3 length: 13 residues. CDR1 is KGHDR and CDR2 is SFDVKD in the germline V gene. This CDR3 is CATSDPDYNEQFF. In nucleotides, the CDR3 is TGTGCCACCAGTGACCCAGACTACAATGAGCAGTTCTTC.

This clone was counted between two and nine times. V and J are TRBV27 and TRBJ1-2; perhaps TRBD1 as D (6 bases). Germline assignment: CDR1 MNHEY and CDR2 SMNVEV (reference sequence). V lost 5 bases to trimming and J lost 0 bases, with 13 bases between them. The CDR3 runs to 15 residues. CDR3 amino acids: CASSPRRDTNYGYTF. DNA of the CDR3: TGTGCCAGCAGTCCCCGCAGGGACACTAACTATGGCTACACCTTC.

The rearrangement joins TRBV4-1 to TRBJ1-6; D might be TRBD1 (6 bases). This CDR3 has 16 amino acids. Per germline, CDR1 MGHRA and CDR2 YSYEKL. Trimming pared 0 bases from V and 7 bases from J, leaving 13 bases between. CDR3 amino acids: CASSQDRTGLNSPLHF. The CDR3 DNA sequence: TGCGCCAGCAGCCAAGATCGCACAGGGTTAAATTCACCCCTCCACTTT.

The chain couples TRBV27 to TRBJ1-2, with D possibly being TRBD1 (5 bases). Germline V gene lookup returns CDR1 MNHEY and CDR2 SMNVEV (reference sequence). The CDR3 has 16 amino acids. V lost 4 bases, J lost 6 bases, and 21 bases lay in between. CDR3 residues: CASSSRGTPLVDGYTF. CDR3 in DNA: TGTGCCAGCAGTTCCCGGGGGACTCCGCTGGTGGATGGCTACACCTTC.

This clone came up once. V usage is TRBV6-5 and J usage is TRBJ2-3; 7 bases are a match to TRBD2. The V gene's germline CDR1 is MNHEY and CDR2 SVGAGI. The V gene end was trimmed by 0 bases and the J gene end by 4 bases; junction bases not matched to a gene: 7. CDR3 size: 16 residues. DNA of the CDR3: TGTGCCAGCAGTTACTCGGTCGGGGGAGGGGCAGATACGCAGTATTTT. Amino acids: CASSYSVGGGADTQYF.

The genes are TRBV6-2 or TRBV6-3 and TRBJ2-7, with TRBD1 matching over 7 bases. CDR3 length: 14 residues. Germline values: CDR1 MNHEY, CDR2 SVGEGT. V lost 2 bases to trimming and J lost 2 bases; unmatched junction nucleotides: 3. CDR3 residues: CASSYGDSTYEQYF. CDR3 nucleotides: TGTGCCAGCAGTTACGGGGACAGCACCTACGAGCAGTACTTC.

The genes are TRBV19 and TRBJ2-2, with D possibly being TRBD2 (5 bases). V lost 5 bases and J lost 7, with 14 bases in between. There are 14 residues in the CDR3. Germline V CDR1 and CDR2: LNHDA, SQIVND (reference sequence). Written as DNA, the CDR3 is TGTGCCAGTAGTCCCGGTGCGGCGGGCGGGGAGCTGTTTTTT. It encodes CASSPGAAGGELFF.

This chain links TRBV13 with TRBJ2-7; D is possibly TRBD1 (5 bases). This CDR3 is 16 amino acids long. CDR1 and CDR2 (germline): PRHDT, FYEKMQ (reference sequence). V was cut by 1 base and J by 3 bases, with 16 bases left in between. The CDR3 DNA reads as TGTGCCAGCAGCTTAGTTCCCCAAGGGGCCCTCTACGAGCAGTACTTC. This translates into CASSLVPQGALYEQYF.

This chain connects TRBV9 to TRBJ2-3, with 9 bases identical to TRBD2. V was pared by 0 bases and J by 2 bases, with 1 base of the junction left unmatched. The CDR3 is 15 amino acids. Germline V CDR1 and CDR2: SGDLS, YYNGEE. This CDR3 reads CASSVGLADTDTQYF. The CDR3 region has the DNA TGTGCCAGCAGCGTAGGACTAGCGGACACAGATACGCAGTATTTT.

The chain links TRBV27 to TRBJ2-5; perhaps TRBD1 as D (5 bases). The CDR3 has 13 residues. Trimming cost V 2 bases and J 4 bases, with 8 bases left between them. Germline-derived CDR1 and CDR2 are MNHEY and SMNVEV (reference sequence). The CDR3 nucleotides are TGTGCCAGCAGTTTAAGGGGTTTAGAGACCCAGTACTTC. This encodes CASSLRGLETQYF.

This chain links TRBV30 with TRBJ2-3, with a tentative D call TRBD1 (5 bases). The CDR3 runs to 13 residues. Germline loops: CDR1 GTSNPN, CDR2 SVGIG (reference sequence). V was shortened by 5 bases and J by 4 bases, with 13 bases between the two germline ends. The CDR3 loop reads CAWVGLGADTQYF. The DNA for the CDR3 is TGTGCCTGGGTGGGTTTAGGGGCAGATACGCAGTATTTT.

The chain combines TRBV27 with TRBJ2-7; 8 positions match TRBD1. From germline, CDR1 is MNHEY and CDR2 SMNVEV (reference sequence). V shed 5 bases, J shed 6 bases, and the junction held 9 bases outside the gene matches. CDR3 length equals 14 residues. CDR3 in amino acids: CASSPGQGFAEQYF. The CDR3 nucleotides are TGTGCCAGCAGTCCCGGACAGGGCTTTGCCGAGCAGTACTTC.

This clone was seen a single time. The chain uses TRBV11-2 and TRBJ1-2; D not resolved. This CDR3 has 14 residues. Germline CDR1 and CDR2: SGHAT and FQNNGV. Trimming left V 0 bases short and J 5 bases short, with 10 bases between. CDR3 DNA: TGTGCCAGCAGCTTAGACATCAGTATGTATGGCTACACCTTC. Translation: CASSLDISMYGYTF.

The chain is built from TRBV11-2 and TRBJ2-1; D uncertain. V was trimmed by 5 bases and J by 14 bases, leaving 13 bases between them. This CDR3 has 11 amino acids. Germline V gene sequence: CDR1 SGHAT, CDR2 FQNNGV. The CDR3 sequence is CASSADKAEFF. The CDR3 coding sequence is TGTGCCAGCAGCGCAGACAAGGCCGAGTTCTTC.

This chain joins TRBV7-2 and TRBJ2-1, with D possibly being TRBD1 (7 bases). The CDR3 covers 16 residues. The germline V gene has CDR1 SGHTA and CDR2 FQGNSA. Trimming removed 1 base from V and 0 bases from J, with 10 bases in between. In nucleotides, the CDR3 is TGTGCCAGCAGCTTAGGCGGGACAGCCTCCTACAATGAGCAGTTCTTC. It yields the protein CASSLGGTASYNEQFF.

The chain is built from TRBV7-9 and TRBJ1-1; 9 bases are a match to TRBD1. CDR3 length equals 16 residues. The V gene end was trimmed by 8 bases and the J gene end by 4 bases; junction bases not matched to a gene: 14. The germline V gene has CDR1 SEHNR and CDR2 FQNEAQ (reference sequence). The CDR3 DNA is TGTGCCAGCGGGTGGGACAGGGCGTTTTCTTTCACTGAAGCTTTCTTT. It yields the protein CASGWDRAFSFTEAFF.

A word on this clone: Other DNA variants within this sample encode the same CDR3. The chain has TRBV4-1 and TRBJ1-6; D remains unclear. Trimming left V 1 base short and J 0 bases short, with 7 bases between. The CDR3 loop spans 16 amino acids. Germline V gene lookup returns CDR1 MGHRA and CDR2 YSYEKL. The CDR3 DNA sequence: TGCGCCAGCAGCCAAGTGGGCCGCTCCTATAATTCACCCCTCCACTTT. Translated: CASSQVGRSYNSPLHF.

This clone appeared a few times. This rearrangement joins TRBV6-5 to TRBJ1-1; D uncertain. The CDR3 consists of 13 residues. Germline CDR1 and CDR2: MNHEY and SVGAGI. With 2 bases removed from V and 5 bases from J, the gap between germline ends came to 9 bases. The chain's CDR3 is CASSYAHGTEAFF. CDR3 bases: TGTGCCAGCAGTTACGCCCACGGGACTGAAGCTTTCTTT.

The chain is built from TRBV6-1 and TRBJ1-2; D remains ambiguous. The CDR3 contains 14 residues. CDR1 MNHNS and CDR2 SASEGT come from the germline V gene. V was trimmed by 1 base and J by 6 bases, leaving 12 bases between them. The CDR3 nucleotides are TGTGCCAGCAGTGAAGAGCGGGTGGGAGATGGCTACACCTTC. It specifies CASSEERVGDGYTF.

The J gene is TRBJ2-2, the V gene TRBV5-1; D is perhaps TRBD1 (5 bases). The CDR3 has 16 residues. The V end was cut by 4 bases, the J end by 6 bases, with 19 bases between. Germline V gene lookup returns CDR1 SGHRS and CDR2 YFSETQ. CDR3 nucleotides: TGCGCCAGCAGCGTTAATAGGGGTTCTAGTCCCGGGGAGCTGTTTTTT. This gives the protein CASSVNRGSSPGELFF.

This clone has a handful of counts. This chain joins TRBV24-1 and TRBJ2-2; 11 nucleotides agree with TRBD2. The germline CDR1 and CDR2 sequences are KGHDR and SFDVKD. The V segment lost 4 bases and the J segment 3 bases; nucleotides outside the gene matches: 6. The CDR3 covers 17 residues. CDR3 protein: CATSDPTSGSDTGELFF. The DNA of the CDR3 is TGTGCCACCAGTGACCCAACTAGCGGGAGTGACACCGGGGAGCTGTTTTTT.

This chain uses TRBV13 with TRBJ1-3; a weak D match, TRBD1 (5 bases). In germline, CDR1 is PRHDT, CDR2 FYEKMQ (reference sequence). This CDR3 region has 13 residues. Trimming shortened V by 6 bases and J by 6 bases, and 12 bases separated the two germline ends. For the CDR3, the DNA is TGTGCCAGCAGTTTGACAGTTAAAAACACCATATATTTT. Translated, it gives CASSLTVKNTIYF.

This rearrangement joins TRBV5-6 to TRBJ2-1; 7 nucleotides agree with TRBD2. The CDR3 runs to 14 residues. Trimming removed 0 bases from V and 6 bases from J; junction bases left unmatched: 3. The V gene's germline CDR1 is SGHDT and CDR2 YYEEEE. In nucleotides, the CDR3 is TGTGCCAGCAGCTTGGAGCGGGAAGTCAATGAGCAGTTCTTC. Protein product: CASSLEREVNEQFF.

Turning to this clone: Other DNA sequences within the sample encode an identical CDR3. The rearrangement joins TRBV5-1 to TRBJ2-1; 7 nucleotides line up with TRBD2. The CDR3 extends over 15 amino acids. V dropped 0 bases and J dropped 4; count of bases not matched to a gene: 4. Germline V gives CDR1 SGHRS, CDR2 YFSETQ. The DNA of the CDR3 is TGCGCCAGCAGCTTGGGGGCTAGCGGTTACAATGAGCAGTTCTTC. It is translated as CASSLGASGYNEQFF.